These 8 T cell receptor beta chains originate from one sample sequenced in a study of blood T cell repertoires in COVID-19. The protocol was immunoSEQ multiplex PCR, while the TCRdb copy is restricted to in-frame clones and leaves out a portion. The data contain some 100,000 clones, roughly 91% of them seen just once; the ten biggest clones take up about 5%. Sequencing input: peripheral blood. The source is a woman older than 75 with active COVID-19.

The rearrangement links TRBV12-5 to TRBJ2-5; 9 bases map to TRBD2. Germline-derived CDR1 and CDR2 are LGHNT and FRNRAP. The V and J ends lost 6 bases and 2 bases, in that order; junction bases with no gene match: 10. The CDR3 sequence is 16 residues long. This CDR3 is CASGIHSGSAQETQYF. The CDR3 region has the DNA TGTGCTAGTGGCATCCATAGCGGGAGCGCGCAAGAGACCCAGTACTTC.

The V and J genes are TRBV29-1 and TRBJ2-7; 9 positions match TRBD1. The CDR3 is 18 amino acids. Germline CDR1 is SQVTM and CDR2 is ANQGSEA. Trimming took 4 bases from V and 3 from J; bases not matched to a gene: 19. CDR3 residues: CSVGETGGTIALGYEQYF. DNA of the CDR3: TGCAGCGTTGGGGAGACAGGGGGAACTATAGCATTAGGCTACGAGCAGTACTTC.

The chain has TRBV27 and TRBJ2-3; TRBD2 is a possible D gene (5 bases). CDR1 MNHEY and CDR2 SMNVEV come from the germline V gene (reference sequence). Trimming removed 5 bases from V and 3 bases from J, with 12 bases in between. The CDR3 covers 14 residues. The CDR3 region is CASSQRRVTDTQYF. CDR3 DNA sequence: TGTGCCAGCAGTCAGCGGCGGGTTACAGATACGCAGTATTTT.

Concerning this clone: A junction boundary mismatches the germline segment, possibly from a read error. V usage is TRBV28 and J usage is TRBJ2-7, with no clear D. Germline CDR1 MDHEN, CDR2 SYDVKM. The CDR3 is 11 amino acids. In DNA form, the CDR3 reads TGTGCCAGCAGTTCGAGACAAATCCAGGACTTC. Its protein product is CASSSRQIQDF.

CDR3 sequence reads: CASSQGDNGLHAHNEQFF. The CDR3, as DNA: TGCGCCAGCAGCCAAGGTGATAACGGACTACATGCCCACAATGAGCAGTTCTTC. The chain has TRBV4-3 and TRBJ2-1; a weak D match, TRBD2 (6 bases). Germline CDR1 reads LGHNA; CDR2 reads YSLEER. This CDR3 is 18 amino acids long. Trimming took off 1 base at V and 5 bases at J, with 21 bases between the two ends.

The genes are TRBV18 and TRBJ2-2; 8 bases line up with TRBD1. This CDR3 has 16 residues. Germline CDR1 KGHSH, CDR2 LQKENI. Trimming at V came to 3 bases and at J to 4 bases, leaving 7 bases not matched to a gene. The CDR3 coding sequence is TGTGCCAGCTCACCTCAGGGGGCGCTTGGCACCGGGGAGCTGTTTTTT. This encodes CASSPQGALGTGELFF.

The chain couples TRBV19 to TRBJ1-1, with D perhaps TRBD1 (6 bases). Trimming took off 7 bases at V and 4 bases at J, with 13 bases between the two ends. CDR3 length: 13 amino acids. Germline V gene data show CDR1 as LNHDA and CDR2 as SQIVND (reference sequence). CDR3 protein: CASKRGLRTEAFF. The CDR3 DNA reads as TGTGCCAGTAAGAGGGGGTTACGCACTGAAGCTTTCTTT.

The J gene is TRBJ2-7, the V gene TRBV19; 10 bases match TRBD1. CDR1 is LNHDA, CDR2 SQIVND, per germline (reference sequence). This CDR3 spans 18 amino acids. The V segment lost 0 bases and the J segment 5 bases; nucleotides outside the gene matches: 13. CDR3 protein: CASSIDAAGTGDLDEQYF. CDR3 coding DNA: TGTGCCAGTAGTATAGATGCCGCTGGGACAGGGGATTTGGACGAGCAGTACTTC.